This is a list of T cell receptor beta chains from one sample in a study of cytomegalovirus exposure and HLA in healthy donors. Profiling relied on immunoSEQ multiplex PCR, and the TCRdb table lists in-frame clones only, not all of them. The sample has some 97,000 clones, more than 65% seen once. Source material: PBMCs. The receptor source for this set is a woman in her fifties or sixties in good health and CMV-seropositive. Both conserved end residues are trimmed from each CDR3. Fields, in order: V gene, CDR3 protein.

V gene: TRBV7-2
CDR3 protein: ASSLDRDYGYT

V gene: TRBV2
CDR3 protein: ASSPQGQGGGKLF

V gene: TRBV29-1
CDR3 protein: SVVSPAANTGELF

V gene: TRBV18
CDR3 protein: ASRHLDRAYNEQF

V gene: TRBV18
CDR3 protein: ASSEGETEAF

V gene: TRBV29-1
CDR3 protein: SVERSYSEAF

V gene: TRBV9
CDR3 protein: ASSPEGGPKSYNEQF

V gene: TRBV2
CDR3 protein: ASGTVSNQPQH

V gene: TRBV29-1
CDR3 protein: SVRTGGYEQY

V gene: TRBV4-2
CDR3 protein: ASSLQGADEKLF

V gene: TRBV2
CDR3 protein: ALKGGYTEAF

V gene: TRBV7-2
CDR3 protein: ASSLAGTGGGQETQY

V gene: TRBV27
CDR3 protein: AIPKLGTDTQY

V gene: TRBV11-1
CDR3 protein: ASSFGGGTDTQY

V gene: TRBV19
CDR3 protein: ASSIDGGNTGELF

V gene: TRBV5-6
CDR3 protein: ATTRGTGYT

V gene: TRBV30
CDR3 protein: AWTEGVLRDTQY